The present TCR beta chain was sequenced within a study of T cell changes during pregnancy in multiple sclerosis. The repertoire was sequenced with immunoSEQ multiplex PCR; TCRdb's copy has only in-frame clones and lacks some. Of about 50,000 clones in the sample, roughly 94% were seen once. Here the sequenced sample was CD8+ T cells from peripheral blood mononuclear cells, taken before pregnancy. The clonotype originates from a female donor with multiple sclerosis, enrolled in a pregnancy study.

The CDR3 loop reads CASSMRQMNTEAFF. The CDR3 coding sequence is TGTGCCAGTAGTATGCGGCAAATGAACACTGAAGCTTTCTTT. This chain uses TRBV19 with TRBJ1-1; no firm D call. The CDR3 length is 14 residues. Trimming removed 3 bases at V and 0 bases at J, with 8 bases between. CDR1 and CDR2 (germline): LNHDA, SQIVND (reference sequence).